This is a list of T cell receptor beta chains from one sample in a study of graft-versus-host responses after intestinal transplantation. Clones were sequenced by immunoSEQ multiplex PCR, and TCRdb holds only the in-frame ones, with some missing. Of about 29,000 clones in the sample, about 90% are singletons; the top ten hold around 10%. The sample consisted of PBMCs, taken around 430 days after intestinal transplantation. Every receptor here comes from a human patient who received an intestinal transplant, so some T cells may come from the graft donor. The CDR3 runs from the conserved cysteine through the conserved F or W. D genes are given only for firm matches. Size is omitted from some rows. Given values are once, few, many or a class for expanded clones.

v_gene: TRBV28
d_gene: .
j_gene: TRBJ2-1
abundance: .
CDR3nt: TGTGCCGGCAGTCACTACCTATACAATGAGCAGTTCTTC
CDR3aa: CAGSHYLYNEQFF

v_gene: TRBV5-6
d_gene: TRBD1
j_gene: TRBJ1-1
abundance: .
CDR3nt: TGTGCCAGCAGCTTGGCGGGACAGGGGGCCGAAGCTTTCTTT
CDR3aa: CASSLAGQGAEAFF

v_gene: TRBV7-2
d_gene: .
j_gene: TRBJ2-5
abundance: .
CDR3nt: TGTGCCAGCAGCTCGTACCAAGAGACCCGGTACTTC
CDR3aa: CASSSYQETRYF

v_gene: TRBV7-9
d_gene: .
j_gene: TRBJ1-1
abundance: .
CDR3nt: TGTGCCAGCAGCTTGAGGCTACCTCAGAACACTGAAGCTTTCTTT
CDR3aa: CASSLRLPQNTEAFF

v_gene: TRBV4-3
d_gene: TRBD1
j_gene: TRBJ1-2
abundance: .
CDR3nt: TGCGCCAGCAGCCAAGAGACAGGGGGGGGTTATGGCTACACCTTC
CDR3aa: CASSQETGGGYGYTF

v_gene: TRBV5-1
d_gene: TRBD2
j_gene: TRBJ2-1
abundance: .
CDR3nt: TGCGCCAGCAGCTTGGAATACCGGGGGGCCTACAATGAGCAGTTCTTC
CDR3aa: CASSLEYRGAYNEQFF

v_gene: TRBV7-4
d_gene: .
j_gene: TRBJ1-2
abundance: .
CDR3nt: TGTGCCAGCAGCTTAGATGGCTACACCTTC
CDR3aa: CASSLDGYTF

v_gene: TRBV29-1
d_gene: .
j_gene: TRBJ1-1
abundance: once
CDR3nt: TGCAGCGCCGAAGGGCAGACGAACACTGAAGCTTTCTTT
CDR3aa: CSAEGQTNTEAFF

v_gene: TRBV19
d_gene: TRBD2
j_gene: TRBJ2-5
abundance: .
CDR3nt: TGTGCCAGTAGTATTAGCGGGGTGGAGACCCAGTACTTC
CDR3aa: CASSISGVETQYF

v_gene: TRBV30
d_gene: .
j_gene: TRBJ1-1
abundance: .
CDR3nt: TGTGCCTGGAGTTTACAGGGAGGGACTGAAGCTTTCTTT
CDR3aa: CAWSLQGGTEAFF

v_gene: TRBV7-7
d_gene: .
j_gene: TRBJ2-5
abundance: .
CDR3nt: TGTGCCAGCAGCTCAGGGACAGAGACCCAGTACTTC
CDR3aa: CASSSGTETQYF

v_gene: TRBV5-1
d_gene: .
j_gene: TRBJ2-7
abundance: .
CDR3nt: TGCGCCAGCAGCTTGGGGCCAGGCGTTAGCTCCTACGAGCAGTACTTC
CDR3aa: CASSLGPGVSSYEQYF

v_gene: TRBV6-1
d_gene: TRBD2
j_gene: TRBJ2-1
abundance: once
CDR3nt: TGTGCCAGCAGTGGACTAGCGGGCTACCCAAACTACAATGAGCAGTTCTTC
CDR3aa: CASSGLAGYPNYNEQFF

v_gene: TRBV7-3
d_gene: TRBD1
j_gene: TRBJ2-7
abundance: .
CDR3nt: TGTGCCAGCAGCTTCCAGACCGGGACAGGGCGGTACGAGCAGTACTTC
CDR3aa: CASSFQTGTGRYEQYF

v_gene: TRBV6-6
d_gene: .
j_gene: TRBJ1-3
abundance: once
CDR3nt: TGTGCCAGCACCAGACTCGGGGGAAACACCATATATTTT
CDR3aa: CASTRLGGNTIYF

v_gene: TRBV11-2
d_gene: .
j_gene: TRBJ2-1
abundance: .
CDR3nt: TGTGCCAGCAGCTTTACGATCGTTGAGCAGTTCTTC
CDR3aa: CASSFTIVEQFF

v_gene: TRBV5-8
d_gene: .
j_gene: TRBJ1-2
abundance: .
CDR3nt: TGTGCCAGCAGCTCGGTGGAGGATGGCTACACCTTC
CDR3aa: CASSSVEDGYTF

v_gene: TRBV28
d_gene: .
j_gene: TRBJ1-1
abundance: .
CDR3nt: TGTGCCAGCAGTCCCGGGAGGGGGTCCTTCGCTGAAGCTTTCTTT
CDR3aa: CASSPGRGSFAEAFF

v_gene: TRBV27
d_gene: .
j_gene: TRBJ1-6
abundance: once
CDR3nt: TGTGCCAGCAGTTCAAACCCGGGACACCAAAGACTCTATAATTCACCCCTCCACTTT
CDR3aa: CASSSNPGHQRLYNSPLHF

v_gene: TRBV7-2
d_gene: .
j_gene: TRBJ2-2
abundance: .
CDR3nt: TGTGCCAGCAGCTCACCGAACACCGGGGAGCTGTTTTTT
CDR3aa: CASSSPNTGELFF